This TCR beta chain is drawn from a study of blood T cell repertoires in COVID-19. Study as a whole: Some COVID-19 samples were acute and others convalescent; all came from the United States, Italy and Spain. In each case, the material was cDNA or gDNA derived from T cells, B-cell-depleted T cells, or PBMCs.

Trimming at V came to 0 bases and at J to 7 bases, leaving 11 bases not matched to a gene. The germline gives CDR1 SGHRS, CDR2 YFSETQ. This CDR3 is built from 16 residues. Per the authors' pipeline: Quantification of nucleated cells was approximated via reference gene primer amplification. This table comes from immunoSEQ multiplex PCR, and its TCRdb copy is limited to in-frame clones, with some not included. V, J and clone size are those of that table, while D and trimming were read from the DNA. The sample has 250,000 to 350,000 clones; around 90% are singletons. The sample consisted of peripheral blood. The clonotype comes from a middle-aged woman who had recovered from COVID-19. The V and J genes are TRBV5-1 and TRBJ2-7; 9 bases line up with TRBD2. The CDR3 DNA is TGCGCCAGCAGCTTGGCCTTGACTAGCGGTGCTCTAGAGCAGTACTTC. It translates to CASSLALTSGALEQYF.